The present TCR beta chain was sequenced within a study of blood T cells in healthy people across ages (dated by TCRdb to between 2014 and 2016). Concerning the study at large: In model experiments, roughly one uniquely barcoded TCR beta cDNA molecule per two T cells was captured by template switching. To avoid experimental bias, donors of different ages were spread randomly across the sequencing lanes. To track age-related changes in TCR beta repertoire diversity, the study relied on deep sequencing normalized with unique cDNA molecular identifiers. Donors were grouped into four age groups: young (average roughly 15 years), middle-aged (39), aged (62) and long-lived (just over 80). Using the same blood draw, the study looked at two additional independent replicas of 1 million unique cDNA reads for two donors, one aged 18 to 30 and the other aged 80 or older.

V gives up 2 bases and J gives up 2 bases, and the segment between their germline ends measures 9 bases. CDR1 and CDR2 were assigned from the germline V gene as MNHEY and SVGAGI. Including cysteine and phenylalanine, the CDR3 has 14 amino acids. Kept here is only the CDR3 DNA, which spans 42 bases and is read in frame from base 1. The library was prepared using 5' RACE. This sample was sequenced with an Illumina HiSeq 2500. A second about 7 to 12 cycle PCR used a sample-barcoded 5' primer and a J-beta primer mix. Each TCR beta cDNA molecule received a unique molecular identifier from a template-switch 5' adaptor carrying 12 random nucleotides. At least 3 million CDR3-containing paired-end reads were obtained from each sample. First-strand cDNA was synthesized from all RNA with the Mint cDNA synthesis kit, primed by a TRBC-specific oligonucleotide. Following uracil-DNA glycosylase treatment, a first 18-cycle PCR with universal primers M1SS and BC2_uni_R was performed on all cDNA. The original methods were these. For normalization, 1 million high-quality reads were randomly selected from each sample, with every read carrying a distinct molecular identifier. Instead of being binned into consensus sequences, reads with shared molecular identifiers were discarded. MiTCR, run with a Q25 quality threshold and the strictest error-elimination algorithm, handled CDR3 identification, clonotype clustering and error correction. A nonparametric unseen species model with Euler transformation was used to estimate lower-bound total TCR beta diversity. TCRdb took the public reads, trimmed them with fastp at Q25, ran MiXCR for clone calling and kept in-frame beta chains. Each record represents a unique CDR3 protein, reported with the most common genes and DNA among its rows. V and J calls and clone size were set by TCRdb, not the authors. The sample records around 1.7 million distinct CDR3 sequences, approximately 30% of which are singletons. The ten largest make up 7.7% of the sample.

This clonotype was detected a few times. What this receptor recognizes is not known. Base qualities are not provided; no much larger clone lies one nucleotide away. Results and caveats for the whole study, not just this receptor: Because the CMV infection status of the donors was unknown, age-related changes in expanded clonotypes may potentially have been confounded. Bulk unsorted PBMC profiling prevented conclusive comparison of naive and antigen-experienced compartments. Compared with the aged group, more naive CD4+ T cells, fewer expanded clones and increased TCR diversity were shown by the long-lived group, suggesting age selection. The percentage of naive T cells measured by flow cytometry correlated strongly with observed TCR beta diversity. Observed TCR beta diversity per million T cells fell roughly linearly with age, and a significant reduction was already apparent by age around 36. Estimates of total diversity from one million sequenced T cells were regarded as lower bounds and underestimates.

The donors were roughly 38 Caucasian individuals from Russia, aged 6 to 90 years, who were systemically healthy. Each donor gave about 10 milliliters of peripheral blood, drawn into EDTA-treated Vacutainer tubes. PBMCs were isolated by Ficoll-Paque density-gradient centrifugation, with at least 6 million obtained per sample. Trizol reagent was used to extract total RNA from PBMCs, with at least 5.5 micrograms per sample. The percentages of naive CD45RAhigh/CD27high T cells were determined by flow cytometry on a PBMC aliquot from every donor. This TCR was sampled from a woman aged 25 to 45 in good health. The material sequenced was blood. The sequence links TRBV6-5 to TRBJ1-1; the D gene cannot be resolved reliably. The nucleotide sequence reads as follows: TGTGCCAGCAGTTACGACACCAGAAACACTGAAGCTTTCTTT. Translation gives CASSYDTRNTEAFF.